The present entry profiles one TCR beta chain with its context. The antigen remains unidentified. Being one base from a much bigger clone, this may be a read error. The authors built TCR beta libraries using iRepertoire HTBI primers and Arm-PCR of CDR3 regions. Via MiXCR, TCRdb re-called the multiplex PCR reads, giving one row per CDR3 protein. The sample shows 530,000 or so distinct CDR3 sequences, about 16% of them seen only once. This CDR3 spans 17 amino acids. CDR1 MNHEY and CDR2 SVGAGI come from the germline V gene. The ends were cut back, 0 bases at V and 0 bases at J, with 14 bases in the middle. Time point noted: newly diagnosed GD, antithyroid drugs for less than 3 months. Scientists built the TCR library using RNA that was extracted from PBMCs. The data stem from a study of regulatory T cells in long-lasting Graves disease. Regarding the study as a whole: Patients with persistent disease showed a bias toward TRBV28, TRBJ1-2 and TRBJ2-5. Sharing of public clonotypes was greater in persistent patients (about 3,000) than in new patients (about 970).

Separately, the same data were catalogued under a study of T cells in Graves' hyperthyroidism and ophthalmopathy. That report notes: Patients with ophthalmopathy were separated from those with stable hyperthyroidism by a 13 V-J model. Ophthalmopathy prediction by the model preceded onset by a median approximately 5.9 months.

The V call is TRBV6-5, the J call TRBJ1-1; D ambiguous. This sample comprised peripheral blood mononuclear cells (PBMCs), obtained at new diagnosis, from a patient treated with antithyroid drugs. The receptor was derived from a man aged 18 to 29 with Graves disease. CDR3 in amino acids: CASSYSLGLPLNTEAFF. CDR3 coding DNA: TGTGCCAGCAGTTACTCATTAGGGTTGCCCTTGAACACTGAAGCTTTCTTT.